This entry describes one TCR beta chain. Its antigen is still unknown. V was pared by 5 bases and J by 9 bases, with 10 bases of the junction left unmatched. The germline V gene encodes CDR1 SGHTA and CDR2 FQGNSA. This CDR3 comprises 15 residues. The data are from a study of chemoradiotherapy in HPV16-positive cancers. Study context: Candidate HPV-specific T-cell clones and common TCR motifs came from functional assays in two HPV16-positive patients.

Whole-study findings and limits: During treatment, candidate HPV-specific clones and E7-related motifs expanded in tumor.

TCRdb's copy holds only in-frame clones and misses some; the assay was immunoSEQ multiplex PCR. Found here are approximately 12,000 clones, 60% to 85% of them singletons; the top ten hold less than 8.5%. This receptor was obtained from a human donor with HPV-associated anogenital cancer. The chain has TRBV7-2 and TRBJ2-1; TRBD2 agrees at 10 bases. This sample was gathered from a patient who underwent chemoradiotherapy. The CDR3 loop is CASSLGGTSDSEQFF. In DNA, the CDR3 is TGTGCCAGCAGCCTAGGGGGGACTAGCGATTCTGAGCAGTTCTTC.